The present entry profiles one T cell receptor (beta chain) with its context. This specimen belongs to a study of Ad26.COV2.S vaccination and SARS-CoV-2 variants. Treatment indicated: about 20 received Ad26.COV2.S at low or high dose, single or two shots; about 5 received placebo; per-sample allocation not given. Vaccine and placebo recipients were sampled on day 63 after the first injection. V lost 2 bases and J 1 base, leaving 10 bases between the germline ends. Germline-derived CDR1 and CDR2 are SGHRS and YFSETQ. The CDR3 is 14 amino acids. Libraries were prepared by immunoSEQ multiplex PCR; TCRdb keeps only in-frame clonotypes and omits some of them. Among 350,000 to 600,000 clones, roughly nine tenths were seen once, and the ten largest hold 1.7%.

V is TRBV5-1 and J is TRBJ2-7; D perhaps matches TRBD1 (5 bases). The sequence derives from a person between 18 and 60 years old who received the Ad26.COV2.S COVID-19 vaccine or a placebo. This material consisted of peripheral blood, taken in a trial of Ad26.COV2.S vaccine versus placebo. The CDR3 DNA follows: TGCGCCAGCAGCTTATCCTCAGGGTCCTACGAGCAGTACTTC. Translation gives CASSLSSGSYEQYF.